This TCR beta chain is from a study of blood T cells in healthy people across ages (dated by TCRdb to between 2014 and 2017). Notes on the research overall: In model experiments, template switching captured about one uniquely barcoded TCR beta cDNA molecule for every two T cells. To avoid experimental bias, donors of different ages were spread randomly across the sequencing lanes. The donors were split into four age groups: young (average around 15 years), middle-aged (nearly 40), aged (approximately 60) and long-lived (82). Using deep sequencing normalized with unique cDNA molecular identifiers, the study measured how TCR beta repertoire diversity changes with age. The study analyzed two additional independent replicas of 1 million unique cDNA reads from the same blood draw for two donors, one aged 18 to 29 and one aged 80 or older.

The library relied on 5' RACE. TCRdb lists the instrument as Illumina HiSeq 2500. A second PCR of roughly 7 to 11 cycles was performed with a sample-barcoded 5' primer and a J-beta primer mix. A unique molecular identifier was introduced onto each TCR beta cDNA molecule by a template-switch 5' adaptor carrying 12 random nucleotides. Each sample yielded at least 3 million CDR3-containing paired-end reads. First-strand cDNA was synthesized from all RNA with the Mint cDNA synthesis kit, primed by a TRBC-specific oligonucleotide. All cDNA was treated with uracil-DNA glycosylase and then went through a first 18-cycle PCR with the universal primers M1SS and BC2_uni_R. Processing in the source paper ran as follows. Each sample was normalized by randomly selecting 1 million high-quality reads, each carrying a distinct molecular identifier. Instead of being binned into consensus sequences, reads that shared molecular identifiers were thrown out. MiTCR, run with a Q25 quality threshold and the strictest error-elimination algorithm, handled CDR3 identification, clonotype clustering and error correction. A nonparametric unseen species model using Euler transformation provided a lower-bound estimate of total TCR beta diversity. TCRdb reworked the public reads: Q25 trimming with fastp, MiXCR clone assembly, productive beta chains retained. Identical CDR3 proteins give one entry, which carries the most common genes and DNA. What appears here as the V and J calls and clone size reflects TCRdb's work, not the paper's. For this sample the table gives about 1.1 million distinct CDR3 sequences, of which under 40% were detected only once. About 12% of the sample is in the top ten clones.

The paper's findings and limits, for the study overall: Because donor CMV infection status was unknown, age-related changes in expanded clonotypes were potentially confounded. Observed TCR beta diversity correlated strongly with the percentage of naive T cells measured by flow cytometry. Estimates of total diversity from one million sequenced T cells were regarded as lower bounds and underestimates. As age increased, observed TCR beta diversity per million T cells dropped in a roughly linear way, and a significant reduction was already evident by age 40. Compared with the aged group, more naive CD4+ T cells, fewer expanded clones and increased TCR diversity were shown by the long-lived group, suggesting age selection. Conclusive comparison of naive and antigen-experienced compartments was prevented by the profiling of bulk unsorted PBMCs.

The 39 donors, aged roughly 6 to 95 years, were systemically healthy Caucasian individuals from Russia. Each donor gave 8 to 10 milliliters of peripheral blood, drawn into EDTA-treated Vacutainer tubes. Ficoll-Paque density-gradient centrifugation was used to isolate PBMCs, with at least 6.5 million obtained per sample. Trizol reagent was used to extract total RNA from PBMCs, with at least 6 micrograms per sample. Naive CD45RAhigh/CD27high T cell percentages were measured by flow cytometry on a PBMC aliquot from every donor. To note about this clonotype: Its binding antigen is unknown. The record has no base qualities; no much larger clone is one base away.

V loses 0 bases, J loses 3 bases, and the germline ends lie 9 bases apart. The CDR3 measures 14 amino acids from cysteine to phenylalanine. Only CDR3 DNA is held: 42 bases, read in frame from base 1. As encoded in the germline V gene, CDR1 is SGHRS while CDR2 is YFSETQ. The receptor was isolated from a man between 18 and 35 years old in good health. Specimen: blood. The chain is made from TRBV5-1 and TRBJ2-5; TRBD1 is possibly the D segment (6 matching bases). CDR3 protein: CASSLEDSKETQYF. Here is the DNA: TGCGCCAGCAGCTTGGAGGACAGTAAAGAGACCCAGTACTTC.